This T cell receptor (beta chain) was found in a study of T cells in Graves' hyperthyroidism and ophthalmopathy. V was trimmed by 3 bases and J by 5 bases, leaving 13 bases between them. The CDR3 spans 15 residues. The germline V gene encodes CDR1 MNHEY and CDR2 SMNVEV (reference sequence). The investigators amplified TCR beta CDR3 regions from RNA transcripts. A first-round RT-PCR of the TCR CDR3 used the HTBI primer set. One entry per CDR3 protein results from TCRdb running MiXCR on the multiplex PCR reads. The sample shows hundreds of thousands of distinct CDR3 sequences, approximately 15% of them seen only once. For Graves' hyperthyroidism to be stable, ophthalmopathy could not progress within 18 months. Broader study findings: Ophthalmopathy, as predicted by the model, came a median 6.5 months after the prediction.

At least ten counts were recorded for this clonotype. Its cognate antigen is unknown. This clonotype was sampled from a woman aged 25 to 39 with Graves' hyperthyroidism. Sequenced input: blood. V gene TRBV27 combines with J gene TRBJ1-4, with unresolved D. This CDR3 reads CASSLKPATNEKLFF. The DNA for the CDR3 is TGTGCCAGCAGTTTGAAACCCGCCACGAATGAAAAACTGTTTTTT.